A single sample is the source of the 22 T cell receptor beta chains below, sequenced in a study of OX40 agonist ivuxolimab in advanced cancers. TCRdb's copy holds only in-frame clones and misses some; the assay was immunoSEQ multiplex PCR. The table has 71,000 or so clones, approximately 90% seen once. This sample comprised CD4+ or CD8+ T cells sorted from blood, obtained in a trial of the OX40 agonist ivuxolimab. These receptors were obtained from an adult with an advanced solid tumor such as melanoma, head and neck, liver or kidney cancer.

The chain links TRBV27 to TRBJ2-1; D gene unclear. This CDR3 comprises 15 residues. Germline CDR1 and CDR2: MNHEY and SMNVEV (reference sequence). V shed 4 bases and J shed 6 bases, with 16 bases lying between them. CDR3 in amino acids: CASSSRPRWLNEQFF. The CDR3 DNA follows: TGTGCCAGCAGTTCGCGACCACGGTGGCTCAATGAGCAGTTCTTC.

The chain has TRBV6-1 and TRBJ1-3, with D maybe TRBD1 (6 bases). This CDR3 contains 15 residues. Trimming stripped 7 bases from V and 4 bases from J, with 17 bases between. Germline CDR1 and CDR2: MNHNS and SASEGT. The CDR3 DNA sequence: TGTGCCAGCACCCGAAGGGGGGGAATAGGAAACACCATATATTTT. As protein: CASTRRGGIGNTIYF.

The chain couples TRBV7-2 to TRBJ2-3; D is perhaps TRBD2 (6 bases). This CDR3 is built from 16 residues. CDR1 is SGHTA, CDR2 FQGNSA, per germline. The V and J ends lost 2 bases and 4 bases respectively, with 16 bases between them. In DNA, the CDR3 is TGTGCCAGCAGCTTAAATCTAGCGATTAGGGCAGATACGCAGTATTTT. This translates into CASSLNLAIRADTQYF.

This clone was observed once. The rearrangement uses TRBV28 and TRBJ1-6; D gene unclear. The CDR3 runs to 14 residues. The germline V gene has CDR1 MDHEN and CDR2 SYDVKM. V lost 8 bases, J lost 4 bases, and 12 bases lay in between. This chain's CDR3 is CASGETSYNSPLHF. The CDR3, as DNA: TGTGCCAGCGGGGAGACAAGTTATAATTCACCCCTCCACTTT.

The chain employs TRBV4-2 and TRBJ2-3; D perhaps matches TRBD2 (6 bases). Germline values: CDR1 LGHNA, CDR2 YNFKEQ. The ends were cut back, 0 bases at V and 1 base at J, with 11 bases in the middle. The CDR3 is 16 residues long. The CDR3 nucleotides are TGTGCCAGCAGCCAAGATATTACGGGGGGCACAGATACGCAGTATTTT. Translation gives CASSQDITGGTDTQYF.

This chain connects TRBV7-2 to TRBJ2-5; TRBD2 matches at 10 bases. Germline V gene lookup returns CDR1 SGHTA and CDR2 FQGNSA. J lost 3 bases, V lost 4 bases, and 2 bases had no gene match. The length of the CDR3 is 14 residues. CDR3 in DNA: TGTGCCAGCAGCTCCGGACTAGCGGAAGAGACCCAGTACTTC. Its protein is CASSSGLAEETQYF. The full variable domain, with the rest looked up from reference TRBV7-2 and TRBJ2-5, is GAGVSQSPSNKVTEKGKDVELRCDPISGHTALYWYRQSLGQGLEFLIYFQGNSAPDKSGLPSDRFSAERTGGSVSTLTIQRTQQEDSAVYLCASSSGLAEETQYFGPGTRLLVL.

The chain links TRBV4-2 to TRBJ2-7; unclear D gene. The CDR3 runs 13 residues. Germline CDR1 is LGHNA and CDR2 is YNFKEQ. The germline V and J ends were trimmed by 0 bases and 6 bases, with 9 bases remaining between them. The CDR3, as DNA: TGTGCCAGCAGCCAAGATTATAAGGCCGAGCAGTACTTC. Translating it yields CASSQDYKAEQYF.

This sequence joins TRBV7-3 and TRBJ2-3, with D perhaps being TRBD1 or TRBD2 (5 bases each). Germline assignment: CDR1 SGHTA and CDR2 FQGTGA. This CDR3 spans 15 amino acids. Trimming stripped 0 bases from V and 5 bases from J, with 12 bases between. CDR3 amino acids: CASSLTPGLGDTQYF. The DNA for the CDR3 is TGTGCCAGCAGCTTAACTCCGGGGCTGGGAGATACGCAGTATTTT.

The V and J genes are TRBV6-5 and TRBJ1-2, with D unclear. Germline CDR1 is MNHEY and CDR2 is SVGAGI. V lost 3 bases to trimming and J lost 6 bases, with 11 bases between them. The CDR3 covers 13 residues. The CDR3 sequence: CASSYRVSDGYTF. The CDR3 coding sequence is TGTGCCAGCAGTTATCGGGTTTCGGATGGCTACACCTTC.

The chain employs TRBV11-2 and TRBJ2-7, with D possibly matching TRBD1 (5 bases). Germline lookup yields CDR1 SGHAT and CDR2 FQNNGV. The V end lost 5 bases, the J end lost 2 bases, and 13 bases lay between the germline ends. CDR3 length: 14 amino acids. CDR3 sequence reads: CASSRQGAAYEQYF. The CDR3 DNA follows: TGTGCCAGCAGCCGTCAAGGGGCGGCCTACGAGCAGTACTTC.

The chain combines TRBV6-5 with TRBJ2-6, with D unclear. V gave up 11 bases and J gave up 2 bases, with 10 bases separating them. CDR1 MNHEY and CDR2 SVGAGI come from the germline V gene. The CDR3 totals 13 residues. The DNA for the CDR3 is TGTGCCTCCGGACCCCCTGGGGCCAACGTCCTGACTTTC. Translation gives CASGPPGANVLTF.

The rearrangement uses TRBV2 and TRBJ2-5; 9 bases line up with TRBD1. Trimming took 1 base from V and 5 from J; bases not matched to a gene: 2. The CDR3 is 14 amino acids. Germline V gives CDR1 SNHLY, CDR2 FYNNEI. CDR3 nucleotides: TGTGCCAGCAGTGAAGGGACAGGGGTCGAGACCCAGTACTTC. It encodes CASSEGTGVETQYF. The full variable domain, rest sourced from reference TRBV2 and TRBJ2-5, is EPEVTQTPSHQVTQMGQEVILRCVPISNHLYFYWYRQILGQKVEFLVSFYNNEISEKSEIFDDQFSVERPDGSNFTLKIRSTKLEDSAMYFCASSEGTGVETQYFGPGTRLLVL.

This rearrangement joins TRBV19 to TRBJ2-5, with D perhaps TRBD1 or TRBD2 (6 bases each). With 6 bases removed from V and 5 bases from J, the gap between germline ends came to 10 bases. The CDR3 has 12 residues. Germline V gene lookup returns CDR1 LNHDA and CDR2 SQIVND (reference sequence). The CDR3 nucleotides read TGTGCCAGTAGGGACAGCGGGGAGACCCAGTACTTC. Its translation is CASRDSGETQYF.

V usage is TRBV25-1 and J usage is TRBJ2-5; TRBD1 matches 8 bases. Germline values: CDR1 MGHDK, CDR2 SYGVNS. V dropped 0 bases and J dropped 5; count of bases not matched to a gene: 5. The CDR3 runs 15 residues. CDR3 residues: CASSEYRGQRETQYF. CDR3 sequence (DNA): TGTGCCAGCAGTGAATACAGGGGGCAGCGGGAGACCCAGTACTTC.

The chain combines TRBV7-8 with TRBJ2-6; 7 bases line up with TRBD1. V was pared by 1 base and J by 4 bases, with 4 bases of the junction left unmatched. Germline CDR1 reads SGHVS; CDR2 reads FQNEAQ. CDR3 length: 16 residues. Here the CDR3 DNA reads TGTGCCAGCAGCTTAGACGACAGGGCCGGGGCCAACGTCCTGACTTTC. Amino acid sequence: CASSLDDRAGANVLTF.

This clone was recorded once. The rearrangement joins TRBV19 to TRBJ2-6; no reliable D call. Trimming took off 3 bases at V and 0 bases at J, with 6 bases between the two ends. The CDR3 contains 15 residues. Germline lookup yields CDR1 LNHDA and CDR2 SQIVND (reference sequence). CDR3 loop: CASSIWSSGANVLTF. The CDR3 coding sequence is TGTGCCAGTAGTATTTGGAGCTCTGGGGCCAACGTCCTGACTTTC.

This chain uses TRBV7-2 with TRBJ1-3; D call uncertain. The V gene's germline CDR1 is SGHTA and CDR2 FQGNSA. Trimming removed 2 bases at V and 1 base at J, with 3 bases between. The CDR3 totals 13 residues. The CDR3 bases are TGTGCCAGCAGCTTAATGTCTGGAAACACCATATATTTT. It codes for CASSLMSGNTIYF.

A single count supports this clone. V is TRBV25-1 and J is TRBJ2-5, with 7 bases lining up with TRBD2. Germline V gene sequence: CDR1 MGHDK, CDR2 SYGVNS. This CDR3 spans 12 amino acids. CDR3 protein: CAGTGGQETQYF. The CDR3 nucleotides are TGTGCTGGAACGGGGGGTCAAGAGACCCAGTACTTC.

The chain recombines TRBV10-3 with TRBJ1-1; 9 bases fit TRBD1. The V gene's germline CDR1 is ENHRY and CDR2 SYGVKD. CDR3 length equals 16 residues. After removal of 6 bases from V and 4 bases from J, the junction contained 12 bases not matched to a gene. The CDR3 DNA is TGTGCCATCAGCGGGACAGGGACGTTTCGGAGCACTGAAGCTTTCTTT. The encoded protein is CAISGTGTFRSTEAFF.

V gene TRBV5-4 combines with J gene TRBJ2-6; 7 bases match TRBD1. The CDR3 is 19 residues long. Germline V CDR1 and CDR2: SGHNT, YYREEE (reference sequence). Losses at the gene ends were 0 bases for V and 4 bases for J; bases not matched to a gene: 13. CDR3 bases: TGTGCCAGCAGCTTGGCTTTTTTCCTACAGGGGACCGGGGCCAACGTCCTGACTTTC. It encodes CASSLAFFLQGTGANVLTF. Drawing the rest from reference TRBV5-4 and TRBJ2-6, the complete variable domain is ETGVTQSPTHLIKTRGQQVTLRCSSQSGHNTVSWYQQALGQGPQFIFQYYREEENGRGNFPPRFSGLQFPNYSSELNVNALELDDSALYLCASSLAFFLQGTGANVLTFGAGSRLTVL.

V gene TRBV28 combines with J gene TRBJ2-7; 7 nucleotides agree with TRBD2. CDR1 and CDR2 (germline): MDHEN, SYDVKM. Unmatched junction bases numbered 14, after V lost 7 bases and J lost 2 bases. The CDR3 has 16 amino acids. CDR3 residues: CASTPFSGTKAYEQYF. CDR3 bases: TGTGCCAGCACACCTTTTTCCGGGACTAAAGCCTACGAGCAGTACTTC.

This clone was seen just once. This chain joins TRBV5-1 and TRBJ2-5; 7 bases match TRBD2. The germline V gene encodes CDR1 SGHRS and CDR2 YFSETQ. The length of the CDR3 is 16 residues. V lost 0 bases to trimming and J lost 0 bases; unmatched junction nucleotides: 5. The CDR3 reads CASSLDPSGNQETQYF. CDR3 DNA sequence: TGCGCCAGCAGCTTGGATCCTAGCGGAAACCAAGAGACCCAGTACTTC.